The 21 T cell receptor beta chains below were found in one sample sequenced in a study of T-cell reconstitution after alpha-beta-depleted transplantation in children. Molecular barcoding with unique molecular identifiers was used for the TCRbeta library. TCRdb re-derived calls from the PCR reads in MiXCR, one entry per CDR3 protein. The table has 450,000 to 600,000 distinct CDR3 sequences, less than 35% seen once; the top ten hold 2% to 3%. The sequences come from PBMCs from the stem cell graft donor, collected from the stem cell graft. The origin of the receptors is a human donor who donated a stem cell graft to a child with aplastic anemia.

There are a few counts of this clonotype. The V call is TRBV27, the J call TRBJ2-7; D is unclear. CDR1 and CDR2 (germline): MNHEY, SMNVEV (reference sequence). The V end lost 3 bases, the J end lost 2 bases, and 11 bases lay between the germline ends. This CDR3 is built from 14 residues. DNA of the CDR3: TGTGCCAGCAGTTTCGGGCAGGAGACCTACGAGCAGTACTTC. This gives the protein CASSFGQETYEQYF.

V and J are TRBV9 and TRBJ1-1; D gene unclear. The V end was cut by 3 bases, the J end by 4 bases, with 10 bases between. From germline, CDR1 is SGDLS and CDR2 YYNGEE. The CDR3 runs 13 residues. The chain's CDR3 is CASSDLFATEAFF. CDR3 nucleotide sequence: TGTGCCAGCAGCGACCTCTTTGCCACTGAAGCTTTCTTT.

This chain connects TRBV7-2 to TRBJ2-2; tentatively, D is TRBD1 (5 bases). In germline, CDR1 is SGHTA, CDR2 FQGNSA. The V end was cut by 5 bases, the J end by 6 bases, with 7 bases between. CDR3 size: 12 residues. CDR3 DNA sequence: TGTGCCAGCAGCCCAGGGCCCGGGGAGCTGTTTTTT. This gives the protein CASSPGPGELFF.

The chain links TRBV24-1 to TRBJ2-3, with D perhaps TRBD2 (5 bases). The CDR3 has 16 amino acids. Trimming pared 4 bases from V and 0 bases from J, leaving 13 bases between. Germline loops: CDR1 KGHDR, CDR2 SFDVKD. The CDR3 DNA reads as TGTGCCACCAGTGACCTGAAGCGGATAAGCACAGATACGCAGTATTTT. It is translated as CATSDLKRISTDTQYF.

This clonotype has just a few counts. J is TRBJ2-1 and V is TRBV12-3 or TRBV12-4; no firm D call. This CDR3 contains 19 residues. V was shortened by 2 bases and J by 0 bases, with 20 bases between the two germline ends. The CDR3 protein is CASSLLSVRRLFSYNEQFF. DNA for the CDR3: TGTGCCAGCAGTTTATTATCGGTGAGGCGGCTGTTCTCCTACAATGAGCAGTTCTTC.

The rearrangement links TRBV5-1 to TRBJ2-7; 9 bases match TRBD1. J gave up 7 bases and V 4 bases, and 9 bases lay outside the gene matches. Germline V gives CDR1 SGHRS, CDR2 YFSETQ. The CDR3 is made up of 14 amino acids. As DNA, the CDR3 is TGCGCCAGCAGCAACCGGGACAGGGAGGGGGAGCAGTACTTC. It is translated as CASSNRDREGEQYF.

The DNA for the CDR3 is TGTGCCAGCAGCTTGCAGGGGGATGCCTATCAGCCCCAGCATTTT. This encodes CASSLQGDAYQPQHF. The V and J genes are TRBV7-2 and TRBJ1-5, with 7 bases identical to TRBD1. In germline, CDR1 is SGHTA, CDR2 FQGNSA. J lost 5 bases, V lost 3 bases, and 7 bases had no gene match. This CDR3 is 15 amino acids long.

This clonotype was detected once. This rearrangement joins TRBV7-9 to TRBJ1-5; the D is unclear. Per germline, CDR1 SEHNR and CDR2 FQNEAQ (reference sequence). The V end was cut by 5 bases, the J end by 6 bases, with 11 bases between. This CDR3 is 13 amino acids long. CDR3 region: CASSPDGPQPQHF. CDR3 nucleotides: TGTGCCAGCAGCCCAGACGGACCTCAGCCCCAGCATTTT. Based on the CDR3 plus reference TRBV7-9 and TRBJ1-5, the full variable domain is DTGVSQNPRHKITKRGQNVTFRCDPISEHNRLYWYRQTLGQGPEFLTYFQNEAQLEKSRLLSDRFSAERPKGSFSTLEIQRTEQGDSAMYLCASSPDGPQPQHFGDGTRLSIL.

V is TRBV5-1 and J is TRBJ2-3; D remains ambiguous. This CDR3 has 15 amino acids. Germline CDR1 and CDR2: SGHRS and YFSETQ. Trimming removed 3 bases from V and 4 bases from J, with 15 bases in between. The CDR3 here is CASSSYIEKPDTQYF. Written as DNA, the CDR3 is TGCGCCAGCAGCTCGTACATCGAAAAGCCAGATACGCAGTATTTT.

This clonotype showed up just a few times. This chain joins TRBV29-1 and TRBJ2-1; tentatively, D is TRBD1 (5 bases). Trimming took 6 bases from V and 0 from J, leaving 12 bases between them. The CDR3 extends over 14 amino acids. CDR1 SQVTM and CDR2 ANQGSEA come from the germline V gene. The CDR3 sequence: CSVADTSSYNEQFF. CDR3 nucleotide sequence: TGCAGCGTCGCGGACACGAGCTCCTACAATGAGCAGTTCTTC.

The chain uses TRBV12-3 or TRBV12-4 and TRBJ1-1; 7 nucleotides agree with TRBD1. This CDR3 spans 13 amino acids. V was pared by 5 bases and J by 3 bases, with 3 bases of the junction left unmatched. The CDR3 here is CASSGDSYTEAFF. Written as DNA, the CDR3 is TGTGCCAGCAGTGGGGACAGTTACACTGAAGCTTTCTTT.

The V gene is TRBV18, the J gene TRBJ1-1; 7 bases are a match to TRBD1. The V segment lost 6 bases and the J segment 3 bases; nucleotides outside the gene matches: 7. The CDR3 loop spans 14 amino acids. Germline V CDR1 and CDR2: KGHSH, LQKENI. The CDR3 DNA sequence: TGTGCCAGCTCCAGGGGGAGTCAGGACACTGAAGCTTTCTTT. This translates into CASSRGSQDTEAFF.

V usage is TRBV4-1 and J usage is TRBJ2-2, with 10 bases identical to TRBD2. V shed 5 bases, J shed 1 base, and the junction held 7 bases outside the gene matches. Per germline, CDR1 MGHRA and CDR2 YSYEKL. This CDR3 region has 17 residues. Here the CDR3 reads CASSGRLAGGNTGELFF. Here the CDR3 DNA reads TGCGCCAGCAGCGGCCGACTAGCGGGTGGGAACACCGGGGAGCTGTTTTTT.

J is TRBJ1-5 and V is TRBV5-1; 7 bases match TRBD1. The CDR3 length is 17 residues. Germline trimming cut 4 bases from V and 0 bases from J; bases unmatched to any gene: 10. Germline CDR1 is SGHRS and CDR2 is YFSETQ. The CDR3 region has the DNA TGCGCCAGCAGCCTGACAGGGACTCCCGATAGCAATCAGCCCCAGCATTTT. It is translated as CASSLTGTPDSNQPQHF.

The chain recombines TRBV6-1 with TRBJ2-3, with 7 bases identical to TRBD1. The CDR3 runs 16 residues. Germline V lookup: CDR1 MNHNS, CDR2 SASEGT. The V and J ends lost 5 bases and 4 bases, in that order; junction bases with no gene match: 12. The CDR3 spells CASSPRGTVTSDTQYF. The DNA of the CDR3 is TGTGCCAGCAGTCCCAGGGGGACAGTGACTTCAGATACGCAGTATTTT.

This clonotype came up once. V gene TRBV2 combines with J gene TRBJ1-1; 8 bases are a match to TRBD1. Germline V lookup: CDR1 SNHLY, CDR2 FYNNEI. V gave up 5 bases and J gave up 2 bases; unmatched junction bases: 7. CDR3 length equals 15 residues. CDR3 sequence reads: CASSNGQGKNTEAFF. CDR3 DNA: TGTGCCAGCAGTAACGGACAGGGAAAAAACACTGAAGCTTTCTTT. The entire variable domain, with the rest obtained from reference TRBV2 and TRBJ1-1, is as follows: EPEVTQTPSHQVTQMGQEVILRCVPISNHLYFYWYRQILGQKVEFLVSFYNNEISEKSEIFDDQFSVERPDGSNFTLKIRSTKLEDSAMYFCASSNGQGKNTEAFFGQGTRLTVV.

The rearrangement uses TRBV11-3 and TRBJ2-3; D ambiguous. In germline, CDR1 is SGHNT, CDR2 YENEEA. This CDR3 spans 11 amino acids. V dropped 3 bases and J dropped 8 bases, with 6 bases sitting between them. CDR3 nucleotide sequence: TGTGCCAGCAGCTTCACGGGTACGCAGTATTTT. It codes for CASSFTGTQYF.

This clonotype has a handful of counts. The chain has TRBV24-1 and TRBJ2-1; a possible D gene is TRBD1 (6 bases). Looked up from germline, CDR1 is KGHDR and CDR2 is SFDVKD. Between the trimmed V and J ends, which lost 6 bases and 7 bases, there was a span of 12 bases. This CDR3 contains 13 residues. The CDR3 nucleotides are TGTGCCACCAGTCGGGACACGATAAATGAGCAGTTCTTC. Translating gives CATSRDTINEQFF.

This chain joins TRBV12-3 or TRBV12-4 and TRBJ1-4, with TRBD1 matching over 11 bases. V lost 3 bases and J lost 10; bases outside the gene matches: 7. This CDR3 is built from 15 residues. The CDR3, as DNA: TGTGCCAGCAGTTTTGGGACAGGGGGAAGGGGAAAACTGTTTTTT. As protein: CASSFGTGGRGKLFF.

This chain uses TRBV5-1 with TRBJ2-2; the match to TRBD2 covers 9 bases. The length of the CDR3 is 15 residues. The germline gives CDR1 SGHRS, CDR2 YFSETQ. V lost 4 bases and J lost 10; bases outside the gene matches: 11. The CDR3 DNA reads as TGCGCCAGCAGCGTTAGCGGGAGAACACCGGCGGAGCTGTTTTTT. Amino acids: CASSVSGRTPAELFF. The variable domain in full, completed from reference TRBV5-1 and TRBJ2-2, reads KAGVTQTPRYLIKTRGQQVTLSCSPISGHRSVSWYQQTPGQGLQFLFEYFSETQRNKGNFPGRFSGRQFSNSRSEMNVSTLELGDSALYLCASSVSGRTPAELFFGEGSRLTVL.

CDR3 coding DNA: TGTGCCAGCAGCATACAGGGGGCGCGAGAGACCCAGTACTTC. It translates to CASSIQGARETQYF. The chain recombines TRBV7-2 with TRBJ2-5; 9 nucleotides match TRBD1. Germline V gene lookup returns CDR1 SGHTA and CDR2 FQGNSA. The CDR3 extends over 14 amino acids. V gave up 5 bases and J gave up 4 bases; unmatched junction bases: 5.